This T cell receptor (beta chain) was obtained from a study of cytomegalovirus exposure and HLA in healthy donors. In the study overall: As released early, the data held about 85 million unique TCRs from HLA-typed donors. Notes on the study in general: In a later analysis, donors in an Asian-associated ancestry cluster reportedly had fewer N-insertions in productive TCRs than the cohort mean. Some V segments, including TRBV6-2 and TRBV6-3, were excluded as indistinguishable.

The CDR3 totals 14 residues. The V gene end was trimmed by 6 bases and the J gene end by 6 bases; junction bases not matched to a gene: 8. Germline CDR1 MNHEY, CDR2 SVGAGI. 60 Vbeta and 13 Jbeta primers were used in PCR. Method: immunoSEQ multiplex PCR; TCRdb's copy keeps in-frame clones and lacks some. The sample contains tens of thousands of clones, approximately 78% of which appear only once. A word on this clone: What it binds is unknown.

The TCR was taken from a male donor in good health and CMV-seropositive. The gene calls are TRBV6-5 and TRBJ2-4, with 7 bases lining up with TRBD2. Sequencing was performed on PBMCs. CDR3 DNA: TGTGCCAGCAGGAGTGCGGGAGTGGGAAACATTCAGTACTTC. It translates to CASRSAGVGNIQYF.